This is a list of T cell receptor beta chains from one sample in a study of shared T cell receptors in the human thymus. TCRdb keeps only in-frame clones here, not all; method: immunoSEQ multiplex PCR. The data contain roughly 710,000 clones, roughly 88% of them singletons. A further study also used this sample, focusing on human thymus T cells.

The sample was thymocytes. These receptors all come from a girl in the first two years of life with a congenital heart defect. Each CDR3 is given with its conserved first and last residue. The order of the fields is V gene, J gene, CDR3 protein.

V: TRBV5-1
J: TRBJ1-1
CDR3: CASSLEILGESSYTEAFF

V: TRBV5-1
J: TRBJ2-5
CDR3: CASSLVGRGNETQYF

V: TRBV5-1
J: TRBJ2-5
CDR3: CASSPNSVVRTTRGLQETQYF

V: TRBV9
J: TRBJ2-3
CDR3: CASSPRLAASTDTQYF

V: TRBV7-9
J: TRBJ2-3
CDR3: CASSLARQSTDTQYF

V: TRBV27
J: TRBJ1-5
CDR3: CASRGQSNQPQHF

V: TRBV5-3
J: TRBJ2-1
CDR3: CARSATGTGCDNEQFF

V: TRBV29-1
J: TRBJ1-4
CDR3: CSVRAGLATNEKLFF

V: TRBV7-4
J: TRBJ1-1
CDR3: CASSSRKPGRENTEAFF

V: TRBV6-5
J: TRBJ1-2
CDR3: CASRQTTGGSYGYTF